This TCR beta chain originates from a study of CXCR3-negative and CXCR3-positive naive CD8 T cells. The length of the CDR3 is 15 residues. Looked up from germline, CDR1 is SQVTM and CDR2 is ANQGSEA. UMI-tagged TRB cDNA libraries were built via 5' RACE. With the 5' RACE reads reprocessed, TCRdb shows one record per CDR3 protein and no DNA. Listed are approximately 6,100 distinct CDR3 sequences; around 2% falls within the top ten. Of note for this clonotype: Its antigen is as yet unknown.

The study's findings and limits: TRB CDR3 hydrophobicity was greater in CXCR3-positive naive cells than in CXCR3-negative naive cells.

The source material was naive CXCR3+ CD8+ T cells from blood. Indicated subset: CD45RO-CCR7+CD27+CD95- naive CD8+ T cells expressing CXCR3 (TNR3+). This receptor was taken from a human donor in good health. Some clones in this sample may be carry-over from other donors' samples. The chain couples TRBV29-1 to TRBJ2-7; TCRdb outputs TRBD1, but without DNA this stays unchecked. CDR3 sequence: CSVQGTGIYPYEQYF.